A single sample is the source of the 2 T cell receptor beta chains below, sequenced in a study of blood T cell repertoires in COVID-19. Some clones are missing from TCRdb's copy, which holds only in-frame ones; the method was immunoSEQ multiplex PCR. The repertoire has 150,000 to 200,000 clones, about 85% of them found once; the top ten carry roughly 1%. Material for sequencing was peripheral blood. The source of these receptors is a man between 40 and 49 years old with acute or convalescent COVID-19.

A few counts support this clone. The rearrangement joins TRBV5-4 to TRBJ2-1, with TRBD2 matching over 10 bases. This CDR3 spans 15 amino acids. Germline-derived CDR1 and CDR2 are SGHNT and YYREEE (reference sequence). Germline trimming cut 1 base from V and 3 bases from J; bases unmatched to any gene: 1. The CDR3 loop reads CASSLLAGDYNEQFF. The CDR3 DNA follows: TGTGCCAGCAGCTTGCTAGCGGGGGACTACAATGAGCAGTTCTTC. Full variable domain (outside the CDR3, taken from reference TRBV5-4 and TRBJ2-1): ETGVTQSPTHLIKTRGQQVTLRCSSQSGHNTVSWYQQALGQGPQFIFQYYREEENGRGNFPPRFSGLQFPNYSSELNVNALELDDSALYLCASSLLAGDYNEQFFGPGTRLTVL.

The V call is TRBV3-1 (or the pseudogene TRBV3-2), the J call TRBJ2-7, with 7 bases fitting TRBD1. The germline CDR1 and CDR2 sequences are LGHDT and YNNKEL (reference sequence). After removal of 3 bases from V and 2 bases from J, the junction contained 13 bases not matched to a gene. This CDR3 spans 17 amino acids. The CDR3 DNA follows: TGTGCCAGCAGCCACGGAGCTCCGGGACAGTCAACCTACGAGCAGTACTTC. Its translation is CASSHGAPGQSTYEQYF.